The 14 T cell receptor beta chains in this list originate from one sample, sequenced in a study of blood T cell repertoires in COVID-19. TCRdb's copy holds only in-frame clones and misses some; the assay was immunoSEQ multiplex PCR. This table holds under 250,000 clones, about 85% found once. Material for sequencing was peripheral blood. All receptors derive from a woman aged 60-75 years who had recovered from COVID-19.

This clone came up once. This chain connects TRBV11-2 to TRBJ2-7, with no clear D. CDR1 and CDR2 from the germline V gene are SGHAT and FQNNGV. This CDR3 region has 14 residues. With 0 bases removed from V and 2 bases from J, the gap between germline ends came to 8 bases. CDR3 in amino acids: CASSLDRGPYEQYF. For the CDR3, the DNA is TGTGCCAGCAGCTTAGATCGAGGCCCCTACGAGCAGTACTTC.

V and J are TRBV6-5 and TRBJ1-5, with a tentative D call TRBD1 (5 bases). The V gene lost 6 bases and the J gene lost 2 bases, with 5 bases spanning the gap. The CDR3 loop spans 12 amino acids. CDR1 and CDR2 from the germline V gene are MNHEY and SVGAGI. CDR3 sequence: CASRQGNQPQHF. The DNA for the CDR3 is TGTGCCAGCAGACAGGGCAATCAGCCCCAGCATTTT.

CDR3 in DNA: TGCGCCAGCGCCCGAGGCCTAGCGGGGAGCACAGATACGCAGTATTTT. Its protein is CASARGLAGSTDTQYF. The J gene is TRBJ2-3, the V gene TRBV5-1; 9 bases are a match to TRBD2. There are 16 residues in the CDR3. CDR1 is SGHRS, CDR2 YFSETQ, per germline. The ends lost 7 bases at V and 0 bases at J; junction bases unmatched: 9.

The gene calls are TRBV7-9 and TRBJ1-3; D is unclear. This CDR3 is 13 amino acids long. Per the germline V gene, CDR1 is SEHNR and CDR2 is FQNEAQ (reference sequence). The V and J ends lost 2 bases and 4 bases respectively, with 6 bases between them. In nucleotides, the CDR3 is TGTGCCAGCAGCTTATACCAGGGAAACACCATATATTTT. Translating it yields CASSLYQGNTIYF.

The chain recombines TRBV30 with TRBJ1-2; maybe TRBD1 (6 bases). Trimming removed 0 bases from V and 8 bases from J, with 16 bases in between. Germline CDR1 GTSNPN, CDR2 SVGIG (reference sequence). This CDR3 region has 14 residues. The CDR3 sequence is CAWSVWQGIGGYTF. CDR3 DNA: TGTGCCTGGAGTGTATGGCAGGGGATAGGCGGCTACACCTTC.

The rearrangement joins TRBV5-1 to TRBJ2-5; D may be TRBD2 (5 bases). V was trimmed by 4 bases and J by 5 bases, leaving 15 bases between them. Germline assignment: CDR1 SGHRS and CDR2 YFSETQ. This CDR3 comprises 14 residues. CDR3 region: CASSLVGVGETQYF. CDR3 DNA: TGCGCCAGCAGCCTGGTCGGGGTTGGGGAGACCCAGTACTTC.

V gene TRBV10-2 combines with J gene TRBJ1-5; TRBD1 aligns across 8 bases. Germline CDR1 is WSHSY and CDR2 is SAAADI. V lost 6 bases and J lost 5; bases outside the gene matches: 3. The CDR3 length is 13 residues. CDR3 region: CASRTGDYQPQHF. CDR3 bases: TGCGCCAGCAGGACAGGGGACTATCAGCCCCAGCATTTT.

The CDR3 spells CASSQNQRGRGTDTQYF. As DNA, the CDR3 is TGTGCCAGCAGCCAAAACCAGCGGGGGCGGGGCACAGATACGCAGTATTTT. The chain couples TRBV4-2 to TRBJ2-3; 8 bases are shared with TRBD2. There are 17 residues in the CDR3. V lost 2 bases, J lost 1 base, and 8 bases stayed unmatched. Germline-derived CDR1 and CDR2 are LGHNA and YNFKEQ.

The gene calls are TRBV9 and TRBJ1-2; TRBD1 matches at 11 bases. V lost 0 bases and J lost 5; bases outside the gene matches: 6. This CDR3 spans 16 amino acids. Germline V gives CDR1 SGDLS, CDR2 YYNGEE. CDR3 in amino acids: CASSVGSGTGGYGYTF. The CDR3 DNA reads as TGTGCCAGCAGCGTAGGGTCCGGGACAGGGGGTTATGGCTACACCTTC.

For the CDR3, the DNA is TGTGCCAGCAGCTTGGACAGGGGAGTCCTAACCTACGAGCAGTACTTC. It yields the protein CASSLDRGVLTYEQYF. This chain connects TRBV5-5 to TRBJ2-7; 7 bases line up with TRBD1. Per germline, CDR1 SGHKS and CDR2 YYEKEE (reference sequence). CDR3 length equals 16 residues. V was pared by 0 bases and J by 2 bases, with 8 bases of the junction left unmatched.

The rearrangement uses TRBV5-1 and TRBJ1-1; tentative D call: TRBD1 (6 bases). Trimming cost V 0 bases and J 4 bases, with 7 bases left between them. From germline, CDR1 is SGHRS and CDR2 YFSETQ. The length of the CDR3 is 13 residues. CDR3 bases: TGCGCCAGCAGCTTGGAACAGGGCACTGAAGCTTTCTTT. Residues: CASSLEQGTEAFF. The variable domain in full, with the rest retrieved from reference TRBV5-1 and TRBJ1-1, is KAGVTQTPRYLIKTRGQQVTLSCSPISGHRSVSWYQQTPGQGLQFLFEYFSETQRNKGNFPGRFSGRQFSNSRSEMNVSTLELGDSALYLCASSLEQGTEAFFGQGTRLTVV.

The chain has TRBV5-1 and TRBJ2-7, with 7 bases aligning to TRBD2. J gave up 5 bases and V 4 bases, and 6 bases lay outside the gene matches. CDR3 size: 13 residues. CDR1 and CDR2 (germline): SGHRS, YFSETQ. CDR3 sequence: CASSAQRGDEQYF. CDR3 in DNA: TGCGCCAGCAGCGCACAGCGGGGAGACGAGCAGTACTTC.

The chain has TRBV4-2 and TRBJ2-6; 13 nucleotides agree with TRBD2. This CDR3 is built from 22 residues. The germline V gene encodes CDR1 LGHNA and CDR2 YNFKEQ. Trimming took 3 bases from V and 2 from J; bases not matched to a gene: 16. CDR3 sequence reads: CASSHLRTTSGGRGAGANVLTF. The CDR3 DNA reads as TGTGCCAGCAGCCATCTCAGAACGACTAGCGGGGGGAGGGGCGCTGGGGCCAACGTCCTGACTTTC.

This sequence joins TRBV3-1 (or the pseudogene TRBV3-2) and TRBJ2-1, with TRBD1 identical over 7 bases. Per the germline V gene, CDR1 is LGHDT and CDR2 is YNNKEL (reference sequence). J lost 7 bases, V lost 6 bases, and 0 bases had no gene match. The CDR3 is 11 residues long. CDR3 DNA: TGTGCCAGCAGACAGGGGAATGAGCAGTTCTTC. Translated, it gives CASRQGNEQFF.